This T cell receptor beta chain was found in a study of blood T cell repertoires in COVID-19 (dated by TCRdb to 2019 to 2021). The study in broad terms: The collaborator samples originated in the United States, Italy and Spain and spanned the acute and convalescent phases of COVID-19. The material from the prospective study consisted of cDNA or gDNA derived from T cells, B-cell-depleted T cells, or PBMCs. Deeply sampled blood TCRbeta repertoires from subjects exposed to, actively infected with, or recovered from COVID-19 were included in the dataset. The repertoires were made available in a free public database intended to serve as a resource for research on the immune response to SARS-CoV-2. Samples came from the ongoing ImmuneRACE study (first 160 participants) plus 1,254 subjects from 6 global collaborators. The sample metadata nearly always contained a de-identified subject ID, COVID-19 status, age in years and sex. Where available, HLA class I and class II types were obtained from metadata supplied by the sample provider rather than from assay-based typing. Broad study findings and their caveats: The quantity of clinical and demographic metadata differed by source and by participant and was supplied without curation.

The collaborating institutions used their own protocols to collect whole blood in K2EDTA tubes. Collaborator samples were shipped for TCRbeta analysis as frozen whole blood, isolated PBMCs, or DNA extracted from either sample type. From the germline V gene (reference sequence), CDR1 is LNHDA and CDR2 is SQIVND. Spanning cysteine to phenylalanine, the CDR3 consists of 11 amino acids. The sequence is cut down to CDR3 DNA, 33 bases in frame from base 1. V loses 6 bases of germline sequence and J loses 4 bases, and the interval between the two ends is 6 bases. A single count supports this clone. No cognate antigen has been identified for it. The record has no base qualities; no much larger clone is one base away. TCRbeta CDR3 regions were amplified from genomic DNA by means of the immunoSEQ Assay, a bias-controlled multiplex PCR. In the source study's methods: Nucleated cell counts per sample were estimated from amplification of reference gene primers within the assay. Sequence reads were collapsed and filtered to measure the absolute abundance of every unique TCRbeta CDR3 rearrangement. For each sample, productive Simpson clonality was calculated as the square root of Simpson's diversity index over productive rearrangements. Drawn from immuneACCESS, this table holds only the in-frame rearrangements with V and J called that TCRdb kept. Clones are partly lost; checked studies trace under half to an unresolved V gene and leave the rest unexplained. V, J and clone size were drawn from that table, and D and trimming were deduced from the DNA. Here the sample has some 120,000 clones; approximately 83% occur a single time. Approximately 6.6% of the sample lies in the top ten.

The chain uses TRBV19 and TRBJ2-5; the D gene is perhaps TRBD2, on 6 matching bases. The receptor's source is a man at least 80 years old with active or convalescent COVID-19. The sample was peripheral blood. CDR3 protein: CASRGGETQYF. The DNA reads TGTGCCAGTAGGGGGGGAGAGACCCAGTACTTC.